The 10 T cell receptor beta chains presented below share a single source sample, sequenced in a study of cytomegalovirus exposure and HLA in healthy donors. In the PCR, 60 Vbeta and 13 Jbeta primers were used. The table came from immunoSEQ multiplex PCR; TCRdb's copy has only in-frame clones and leaves some out. The listing contains approximately 140,000 clones. The sample taken for sequencing was PBMCs. The receptor set was obtained from a man aged 35 to 55 in good health and CMV-seronegative.

This chain connects TRBV9 to TRBJ2-7, with 8 bases that match TRBD2. CDR1 is SGDLS, CDR2 YYNGEE, per germline. The V segment lost 4 bases and the J segment 5 bases; nucleotides outside the gene matches: 8. The CDR3 extends over 14 amino acids. The CDR3 DNA sequence: TGTGCCAGCAGCTTGGGACTAGGTAGCAACGAGCAGTACTTC. This codes for CASSLGLGSNEQYF.

V gene TRBV7-8 combines with J gene TRBJ2-5; 8 nucleotides match TRBD2. Per the germline V gene, CDR1 is SGHVS and CDR2 is FQNEAQ. The CDR3 sequence is 16 residues long. V was pared by 1 base and J by 1 base, with 5 bases of the junction left unmatched. The CDR3: CASSLGAGGIQETQYF. In nucleotides, the CDR3 is TGTGCCAGCAGCTTAGGGGCGGGGGGTATCCAAGAGACCCAGTACTTC.

The chain uses TRBV6-5 and TRBJ1-1; weak D call: TRBD1 (6 bases). The CDR3 consists of 13 residues. The germline V gene has CDR1 MNHEY and CDR2 SVGAGI. V was trimmed by 2 bases and J by 3 bases, leaving 7 bases between them. The CDR3, as DNA: TGTGCCAGCAGTTACGGGACATACACTGAAGCTTTCTTT. It is translated as CASSYGTYTEAFF.

This chain joins TRBV28 and TRBJ2-5, with D maybe TRBD1 (10 bases). V was clipped by 1 base and J by 3 bases, with 27 bases between them. Germline V lookup: CDR1 MDHEN, CDR2 SYDVKM. The CDR3 totals 20 residues. The CDR3 protein is CASSLLGTGVSAGGKETQYF. Here the CDR3 DNA reads TGTGCCAGCAGTTTATTAGGGACAGGGGTTTCTGCGGGGGGGAAAGAGACCCAGTACTTC.

This chain joins TRBV28 and TRBJ1-4, with 8 bases that match TRBD1. Germline V gene lookup returns CDR1 MDHEN and CDR2 SYDVKM. The CDR3 is made up of 13 amino acids. V was pared by 6 bases and J by 7 bases, with 4 bases of the junction left unmatched. The CDR3 protein is CASRTGEGEKLFF. The DNA of the CDR3 is TGTGCCAGCAGGACAGGGGAGGGTGAAAAACTGTTTTTT.

V and J are TRBV5-1 and TRBJ1-1; 7 bases agree with TRBD1. The V segment lost 2 bases and the J segment 4 bases; nucleotides outside the gene matches: 5. The CDR3 covers 14 residues. The germline V gene has CDR1 SGHRS and CDR2 YFSETQ. The CDR3 reads CASSFWGQSTEAFF. The DNA of the CDR3 is TGCGCCAGCAGCTTTTGGGGACAGAGCACTGAAGCTTTCTTT.

This rearrangement joins TRBV19 to TRBJ1-5; TRBD1 aligns across 7 bases. CDR1 LNHDA and CDR2 SQIVND come from the germline V gene (reference sequence). The CDR3 runs 16 residues. V lost 4 bases to trimming and J lost 5 bases; unmatched junction nucleotides: 11. The CDR3: CASSKLRQGRDQPQHF. CDR3 DNA: TGTGCCAGTAGTAAACTCCGACAGGGCAGAGATCAGCCCCAGCATTTT.

CDR3 region: CASSLGGSGNTIYF. CDR3 DNA: TGTGCCAGCAGCCTAGGAGGCTCTGGAAACACCATATATTTT. The V and J genes are TRBV7-6 and TRBJ1-3; no clear D. The germline gives CDR1 SGHVS, CDR2 FNYEAQ. V was shortened by 5 bases and J by 0 bases, with 8 bases between the two germline ends. This CDR3 has 14 amino acids.

The rearrangement links TRBV6-6 to TRBJ1-2; 7 positions match TRBD1. V was pared by 4 bases and J by 7 bases, with 15 bases of the junction left unmatched. CDR1 is MNHNY, CDR2 SVGAGI, per germline (reference sequence). CDR3 size: 16 residues. The CDR3 sequence is CASSFPLGGPWGGYTF. For the CDR3, the DNA is TGTGCCAGCAGTTTCCCCTTAGGGGGCCCCTGGGGTGGCTACACCTTC.

For the CDR3, the DNA is TGTGCCAGCAGTTCGACCCCCTACCTTTCGACAGGGCTCGGACAGCCCCAGCATTTT. It encodes CASSSTPYLSTGLGQPQHF. J is TRBJ1-5 and V is TRBV27, with 7 bases identical to TRBD1. The CDR3 has 19 residues. J gave up 7 bases and V 4 bases, and 22 bases lay outside the gene matches. Germline V gene lookup returns CDR1 MNHEY and CDR2 SMNVEV (reference sequence).